This T cell receptor (beta chain) was profiled in a study of T cells in Graves' hyperthyroidism and ophthalmopathy. Overall study context: Upon initial diagnosis and before any treatment, peripheral blood was collected.

CDR1 SGHAT and CDR2 FQNNGV come from the germline V gene. V was trimmed by 7 bases and J by 8 bases, leaving 15 bases between them. This CDR3 spans 13 amino acids. Not enrolled were patients with uncontrolled infection, other autoimmune disease, pregnancy or lactation. This clonotype appeared many times. TCR beta CDR3 region amplification was performed from RNA transcripts. HTBI primers were the set used in a first-round RT-PCR of the TCR CDR3. From the multiplex PCR reads, TCRdb called clonotypes with MiXCR, one entry per CDR3 protein. Of 350,000 to 450,000 distinct CDR3 sequences listed, 11% to 15% were seen once; the top ten hold around 28%.

This chain connects TRBV11-2 to TRBJ2-1, with D uncertain. The sequencing sample was made of blood. The origin of this receptor is a man aged 50 to 60 with Graves' ophthalmopathy. The CDR3 DNA reads as TGTGCCAGCAACCAACTACATGGCGATGAGCAGTTCTTC. Its translation: CASNQLHGDEQFF.